This T cell receptor (beta chain) was profiled in a study of T cells in Graves' hyperthyroidism and ophthalmopathy. Study findings and constraints: Ophthalmopathy prediction by the model preceded onset by a median about 6.5 months.

The V and J ends lost 4 bases and 7 bases, in that order; junction bases with no gene match: 5. This CDR3 has 14 residues. Germline values: CDR1 SGHAT, CDR2 FQNNGV. TCR beta CDR3 sequences were amplified from RNA transcripts. Researchers ran a first-round RT-PCR on the TCR CDR3 using the HTBI primer set. TCRdb re-called the multiplex PCR reads through MiXCR, storing one row per CDR3 protein. Among about 680,000 distinct CDR3 sequences, just over 35% were seen once, and the ten largest hold approximately 31%. This clonotype came up a few times. The antigen remains unidentified. Material: blood. The chain has TRBV11-2 and TRBJ2-7; 12 bases align to TRBD1. The origin of this receptor is a woman aged 40 to 50 with Graves' hyperthyroidism. CDR3: CASSYRGQGAEQYF. The CDR3 nucleotides read TGTGCCAGCAGCTACCGGGGACAGGGGGCAGAGCAGTACTTC.